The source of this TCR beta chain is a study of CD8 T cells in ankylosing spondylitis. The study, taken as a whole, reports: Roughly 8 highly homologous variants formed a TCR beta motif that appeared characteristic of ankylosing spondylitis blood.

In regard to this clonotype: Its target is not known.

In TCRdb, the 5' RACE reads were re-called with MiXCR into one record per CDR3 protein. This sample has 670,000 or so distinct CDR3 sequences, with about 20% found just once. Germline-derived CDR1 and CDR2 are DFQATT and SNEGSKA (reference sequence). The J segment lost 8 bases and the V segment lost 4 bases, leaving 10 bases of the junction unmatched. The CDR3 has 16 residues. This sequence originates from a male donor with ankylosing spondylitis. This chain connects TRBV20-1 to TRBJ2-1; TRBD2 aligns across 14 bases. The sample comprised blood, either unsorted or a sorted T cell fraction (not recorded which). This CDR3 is CSAIGLAGGAGYEQFF. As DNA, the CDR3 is TGCAGTGCTATTGGACTAGCGGGGGGTGCTGGCTATGAGCAGTTCTTC.